One and the same sample provided the 16 T cell receptor beta chains below, sequenced in a study of cytotoxic CD8 clonotypes in ibrutinib-treated CLL. Here immunoSEQ multiplex PCR was the method, and the copy in TCRdb shows in-frame clones only, minus some. The sample consists of tens of thousands of clones, about 68% of them appearing once. Sequenced material: PBMCs, taken before ibrutinib treatment. These receptors all come from a human donor with chronic lymphocytic leukemia.

The chain employs TRBV6-1 and TRBJ1-1; 8 bases are a match to TRBD1. The CDR3 consists of 13 residues. CDR1 is MNHNS, CDR2 SASEGT, per germline. Trimming took 5 bases from V and 7 from J; bases not matched to a gene: 6. The CDR3 nucleotides read TGTGCCAGCAGTTGGGGACAGGCCAGTGAAGCTTTCTTT. This encodes CASSWGQASEAFF.

The rearrangement uses TRBV7-2 and TRBJ2-1; 7 nucleotides line up with TRBD2. CDR3 length: 16 residues. Germline loops: CDR1 SGHTA, CDR2 FQGNSA. V was pared by 6 bases and J by 0 bases, with 8 bases of the junction left unmatched. CDR3 amino acids: CASRPGGRVSYNEQFF. The CDR3 DNA sequence: TGTGCCAGCAGACCTGGGGGGAGGGTCTCCTACAATGAGCAGTTCTTC.

V and J are TRBV6-1 and TRBJ1-1; 7 nucleotides match TRBD1. Germline CDR1 MNHNS, CDR2 SASEGT. This CDR3 spans 14 amino acids. Trimming removed 6 bases from V and 1 base from J; junction bases left unmatched: 5. CDR3 sequence (DNA): TGTGCCAGCAGGGACAGGTCTGGGAACACTGAAGCTTTCTTT. It is translated as CASRDRSGNTEAFF.

This clone was recorded once. A read error may account for a junction end that differs from germline. V is TRBV7-7 and J is TRBJ2-5; 8 positions agree with TRBD1. Looked up from germline, CDR1 is SSHAT and CDR2 is FNYEAQ (reference sequence). This CDR3 has 15 amino acids. This CDR3 is CASSSQLTGAETQYF. The DNA for the CDR3 is TGTGCTAGCAGCTCCCAGTTGACAGGGGCAGAGACCCAGTACTTC.

The rearrangement uses TRBV27 and TRBJ2-5, with D uncertain. The ends were cut back, 2 bases at V and 3 bases at J, with 1 base in the middle. This CDR3 comprises 11 residues. Looked up from germline, CDR1 is MNHEY and CDR2 is SMNVEV (reference sequence). CDR3 region: CASSLEETQYF. CDR3 bases: TGTGCCAGCAGTTTAGAAGAGACCCAGTACTTC.

This clone was seen a few times. The chain joins TRBV28 to TRBJ2-1; no definite D call. CDR3 length equals 14 residues. Trimming removed 2 bases at V and 3 bases at J, with 8 bases between. Germline V gene sequence: CDR1 MDHEN, CDR2 SYDVKM. CDR3 bases: TGTGCCAGCAGTTTAAAGTATTACTACAATGAGCAGTTCTTC. Encoded protein: CASSLKYYYNEQFF.

The gene calls are TRBV7-9 and TRBJ1-5; possibly TRBD1 for D (6 bases). V was trimmed by 9 bases and J by 2 bases, leaving 20 bases between them. The CDR3 has 16 residues. CDR1 and CDR2 from the germline V gene are SEHNR and FQNEAQ (reference sequence). CDR3 sequence: CASDLCGGYCNQPQHF. CDR3 nucleotides: TGTGCCAGTGATCTATGCGGGGGCTATTGCAATCAGCCCCAGCATTTT. Looking up the rest from reference TRBV7-9 and TRBJ1-5 gives the full variable domain: DTGVSQNPRHKITKRGQNVTFRCDPISEHNRLYWYRQTLGQGPEFLTYFQNEAQLEKSRLLSDRFSAERPKGSFSTLEIQRTEQGDSAMYLCASDLCGGYCNQPQHFGDGTRLSIL.

This clone has only one observation. J is TRBJ2-2 and V is TRBV19; tentative D call: TRBD1 (5 bases). CDR1 LNHDA and CDR2 SQIVND come from the germline V gene (reference sequence). V dropped 9 bases and J dropped 5 bases, with 13 bases sitting between them. The CDR3 has 13 residues. The CDR3 loop reads CASSIDRTGELFF. In nucleotides, the CDR3 is TGTGCCAGCTCAATCGACAGAACCGGGGAGCTGTTTTTT.

V usage is TRBV6-4 and J usage is TRBJ2-3, with 7 bases aligning to TRBD1. CDR3 size: 19 residues. Germline V gene data show CDR1 as MRHNA and CDR2 as SNTAGT. V lost 8 bases, J lost 1 base, and 21 bases stayed unmatched. The CDR3 protein is CASVPGGQDEIWGTDTQYF. For the CDR3, the DNA is TGTGCCAGCGTGCCGGGCGGACAGGACGAGATTTGGGGCACAGATACGCAGTATTTT.

This chain joins TRBV4-3 and TRBJ2-3, with TRBD2 identical over 9 bases. The CDR3 runs to 15 residues. The germline V gene has CDR1 LGHNA and CDR2 YSLEER. V lost 1 base to trimming and J lost 1 base; unmatched junction nucleotides: 0. The CDR3, as DNA: TGCGCCAGCAGCCAAGTAGCGGGAGGCACAGATACGCAGTATTTT. Translating it yields CASSQVAGGTDTQYF.

The chain joins TRBV5-4 to TRBJ1-3; no definite D call. This CDR3 has 13 amino acids. The germline V gene has CDR1 SGHNT and CDR2 YYREEE (reference sequence). With 6 bases removed from V and 4 bases from J, the gap between germline ends came to 11 bases. This CDR3 reads CASTHGEGNTIYF. As DNA, the CDR3 is TGTGCCAGCACCCACGGGGAAGGAAACACCATATATTTT. Full variable domain (outside the CDR3, taken from reference TRBV5-4 and TRBJ1-3): ETGVTQSPTHLIKTRGQQVTLRCSSQSGHNTVSWYQQALGQGPQFIFQYYREEENGRGNFPPRFSGLQFPNYSSELNVNALELDDSALYLCASTHGEGNTIYFGEGSWLTVV.

This chain connects TRBV5-1 to TRBJ2-1; the D is unclear. The germline V and J ends were trimmed by 3 bases and 0 bases, with 10 bases remaining between them. The CDR3 is 15 amino acids. CDR1 and CDR2 from the germline V gene are SGHRS and YFSETQ. The CDR3 region is CASSSLMGSYNEQFF. The CDR3 bases are TGCGCCAGCAGCTCCCTTATGGGCTCCTACAATGAGCAGTTCTTC.

This chain links TRBV7-9 with TRBJ2-5, with D possibly being TRBD2 (6 bases). V lost 8 bases, J lost 5 bases, and 18 bases lay in between. Germline values: CDR1 SEHNR, CDR2 FQNEAQ (reference sequence). The CDR3 loop spans 14 amino acids. The CDR3 DNA reads TGTGCCAGCGATAGGGGCGGGATTTTGGAGACCCAGTACTTC. Its translation: CASDRGGILETQYF.

This sequence joins TRBV27 and TRBJ2-2, with 11 positions matching TRBD2. V shed 6 bases and J 7 bases; nucleotides not matched to a gene: 4. Germline V lookup: CDR1 MNHEY, CDR2 SMNVEV (reference sequence). CDR3 length: 14 residues. CDR3 residues: CASSGTSGGGELFF. CDR3 sequence (DNA): TGTGCCAGCAGCGGGACTAGCGGAGGCGGGGAGCTGTTTTTT.

This clone has a handful of counts. This chain joins TRBV5-1 and TRBJ2-7, with 10 bases lining up with TRBD2. V shed 4 bases, J shed 3 bases, and the junction held 4 bases outside the gene matches. CDR1 is SGHRS and CDR2 is YFSETQ in the germline V gene. This CDR3 contains 14 residues. The CDR3 nucleotides are TGCGCCAGCAGCCGGACTAGCGGATACTACGAGCAGTACTTC. As protein: CASSRTSGYYEQYF.

The rearrangement links TRBV30 to TRBJ2-2, with D perhaps matching TRBD2 (6 bases). This CDR3 region has 17 residues. In germline, CDR1 is GTSNPN, CDR2 SVGIG (reference sequence). The V and J ends lost 6 bases and 5 bases respectively, with 25 bases between them. The CDR3 here is CACDRDSLRLPTGELFF. Written as DNA, the CDR3 is TGTGCCTGTGACCGGGACTCCCTGCGCTTACCGACCGGGGAGCTGTTTTTT.